The source of this T cell receptor (beta chain) is a study of blood T cell repertoires in COVID-19. About the research overall: Researchers got acute and convalescent COVID-19 samples from the United States, Italy and Spain. Nucleic acid was either cDNA or gDNA, and it came from T cells, B-cell-depleted T cells, or PBMCs.

The assay was immunoSEQ multiplex PCR, and TCRdb's table has in-frame clones only and misses some. Of 250,000 to 300,000 clones listed, approximately 85% are singletons. V was clipped by 1 base and J by 1 base, with 13 bases between them. Germline CDR1 reads MGHRA; CDR2 reads YSYEKL. The CDR3 consists of 16 residues. The sequencing sample was made of peripheral blood. The V call is TRBV4-1, the J call TRBJ2-5; D gene ambiguous. This receptor was taken from a man aged 50 to 60 with active or convalescent COVID-19. CDR3 sequence: CASSQGWALAQETQYF. For the CDR3, the DNA is TGCGCCAGCAGCCAAGGTTGGGCCCTGGCCCAAGAGACCCAGTACTTC.